This TCR beta chain was recorded in a study of blood T cell repertoires in COVID-19 (TCRdb year 2020). Notes on the research overall: The collaborator samples originated in the United States, Italy and Spain and spanned the acute and convalescent phases of COVID-19. The prospective study material was composed of cDNA or gDNA derived from T cells, B-cell-depleted T cells, or PBMCs. Subjects who had been exposed to COVID-19, were actively infected with it, or had recovered from it provided the deeply sampled blood TCRbeta repertoires that made up the dataset. The repertoires were made available in a free public database intended to serve as a resource for research on the immune response to SARS-CoV-2. Samples came from the ongoing ImmuneRACE study (first 160 participants) plus 1,254 subjects from 6 global collaborators. Sample metadata almost always included a de-identified subject ID, COVID-19 status, age in years and sex. Where available, HLA class I and class II types were obtained from metadata supplied by the sample provider rather than from assay-based typing.

Study-wide findings and limitations: Clinical and demographic metadata were provided uncurated, with the amount varying by source and participant.

The CDR3 sequence holds 12 residues, the cysteine and phenylalanine included. Only the CDR3 part of the read is kept: 36 bases, read in frame from the first base. The trim is 4 bases for V and 4 bases for J, with a gap of 5 bases between the germline ends. Looking up the germline V gene yields CDR1 SGHVS and CDR2 FNYEAQ. TCRbeta CDR3 regions were amplified from genomic DNA using the immunoSEQ Assay, a bias-controlled multiplex PCR. The published analysis was carried out like this. Nucleated cell counts per sample were estimated from amplification of reference gene primers within the assay. To quantify the absolute abundance of each unique TCRbeta CDR3 rearrangement, sequence reads were collapsed and filtered. Productive Simpson clonality was computed per sample as the square root of Simpson's diversity index over productive rearrangements. Entries here come from immuneACCESS through TCRdb and include only in-frame sequences with V and J called. Some clones fail to appear in such tables; in the studies checked, an unresolved V gene covers under half of the shortfall, and the cause of the remainder is unknown. V, J and clone size were drawn from that table, and D and trimming were deduced from the DNA. The sample records around 92,000 clones, approximately 79% of which are singletons. The ten top clones hold around 3.9% of the sample.

Details on this clone: Its antigen is still unknown. The record has no base qualities; no much larger clone is one base away.

One collaborating source in Seattle enrolled patients while the patients were actively infected and followed the patients over time throughout the course of disease. Each collaborating institution followed its own protocols to collect whole blood in K2EDTA tubes. For TCRbeta analysis, collaborators shipped samples in one of three forms: frozen whole blood, isolated PBMCs, or DNA extracted from either of those sample types. The specimen sequenced was peripheral blood. This clonotype was obtained from a man aged 65 to 79 with COVID-19, enrolled during active disease. Rearrangement joined TRBV7-6 to TRBJ1-5; the D gene remains uncertain. This receptor has the CDR3 CASSSLNQPQHF. The nucleotides are TGTGCCAGCAGCTCCCTAAATCAGCCCCAGCATTTT.